This T cell receptor beta chain was recovered during a study of beta chain features in type 1 diabetes. V was pared by 4 bases and J by 10 bases, with 6 bases of the junction left unmatched. Per germline, CDR1 SGHTA and CDR2 FQGNSA. There are 12 residues in the CDR3. In the case of this clone: Its target is unknown.

Study-level findings and limits: PCR might favor shorter templates, equally in patients and controls. The naive, central memory and Treg TCRB repertoires showed an apparent similarity that was greater among patients than among healthy donors. There were fewer insertions and more deletions at the VDJ junctions of type 1 diabetes patients. All four CD4+ subsets of Type 1 diabetes patients contained TCRB CDR3s that were moderately but significantly shorter.

Only one heparinised blood draw was taken per donor, and its volume averaged about 116 mL. The sequenced template was cDNA made from the entire isolated RNA. Repertoires were generated with immunoSEQ multiplex PCR, while TCRdb's copy carries only in-frame clones and drops some. The sample carries about 390,000 clones, over 8.5% recorded once. The rearrangement uses TRBV7-2 and TRBJ1-2, with 7 nucleotides matching TRBD1. Sequenced: central memory CD4+ T cells from blood. This sequence originates from a man in his thirties or forties with type 1 diabetes. CDR3 DNA: TGTGCCAGCAGCTCTCCAGACAGGGACTACACCTTC. It translates to CASSSPDRDYTF.